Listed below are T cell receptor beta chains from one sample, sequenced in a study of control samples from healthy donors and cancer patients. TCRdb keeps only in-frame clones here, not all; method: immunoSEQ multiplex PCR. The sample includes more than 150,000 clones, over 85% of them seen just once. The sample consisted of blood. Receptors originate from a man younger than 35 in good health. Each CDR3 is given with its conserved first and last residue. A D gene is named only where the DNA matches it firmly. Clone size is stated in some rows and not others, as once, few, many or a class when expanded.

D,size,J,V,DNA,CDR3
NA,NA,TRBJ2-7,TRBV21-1,TGTGCCAGCAGCAAAACGGGCGAGACCTACGAGCAGTACTTC,CASSKTGETYEQYF
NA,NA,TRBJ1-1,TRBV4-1,TGCGCCAGCAGCCAAGATCTGGCTGGGGGCACTGAAGCTTTCTTT,CASSQDLAGGTEAFF
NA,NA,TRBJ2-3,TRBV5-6,TGTGCCAGCAGCTCGTATATCCCTAGTGGCACAGATACGCAGTATTTT,CASSSYIPSGTDTQYF
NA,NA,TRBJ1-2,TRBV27,TGTGCCAGCAGTTTATTTGGGCGGTCCCCCGGCTACACCTTC,CASSLFGRSPGYTF
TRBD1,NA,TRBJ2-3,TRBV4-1,TGCGCCAGCAGCCTCCGGGACAGGGTTTCAGATACGCAGTATTTT,CASSLRDRVSDTQYF
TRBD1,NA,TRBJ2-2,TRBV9,TGTGCCAGCAGCGTAGAGGGGACAGGGTATCCCGGGGAGCTGTTTTTT,CASSVEGTGYPGELFF
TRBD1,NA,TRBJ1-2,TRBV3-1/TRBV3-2,TGTGCCAGCAGAGCTACAGGGGACTACACCTTC,CASRATGDYTF
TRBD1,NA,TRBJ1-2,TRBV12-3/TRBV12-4,TGTGCCAGCAGTCCTGGACAGGCGTATGGCTACACCTTC,CASSPGQAYGYTF
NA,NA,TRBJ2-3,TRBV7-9,TGTGCCAGCAGGCCTAGAGGGGGTTACACAGATACGCAGTATTTT,CASRPRGGYTDTQYF
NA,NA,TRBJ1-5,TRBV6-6,TGTGCCAGCAGCTTTTATCGCAATCAGCCCCAGCATTTT,CASSFYRNQPQHF
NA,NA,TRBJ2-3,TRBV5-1,TGCGCCAGCCATGAGGGACACGGGGCGGATACAGATACGCAGTATTTT,CASHEGHGADTDTQYF
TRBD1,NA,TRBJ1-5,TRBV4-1,TGCGCCAGCAGCCAAGATTGGACAGGTAATCAGCCCCAGCATTTT,CASSQDWTGNQPQHF
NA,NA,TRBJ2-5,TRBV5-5,TGTGCCAGCAGCGGCCTATTGACCGGGGAGACCCAGTACTTC,CASSGLLTGETQYF
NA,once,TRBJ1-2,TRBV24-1,TGTGCCACCAGTGATGTCGGGGCTTTGGGTGGCTACACCTTC,CATSDVGALGGYTF
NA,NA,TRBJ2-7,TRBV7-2,TGTGCCAGCAGCTTAAACCGGGCCTACGAGCAGTACTTC,CASSLNRAYEQYF
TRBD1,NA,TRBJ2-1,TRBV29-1,TGCAGCGGTAAACCGGGACAGGAGCCGAACAATGAGCAGTTCTTC,CSGKPGQEPNNEQFF
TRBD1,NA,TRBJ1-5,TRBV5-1,TGCGCCAGCAGCCGGACAGGGAGTCAGCCCCAGCATTTT,CASSRTGSQPQHF
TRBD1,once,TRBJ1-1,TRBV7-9,TGTGCCAGCAGCTTCCCGGGACAGGCTCCTATGAGCACTGAAGCTTTCTTT,CASSFPGQAPMSTEAFF
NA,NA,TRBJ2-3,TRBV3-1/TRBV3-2,TGTGCCAGCAGCCATCGGGCAGGGGCTGGAGATACGCAGTATTTT,CASSHRAGAGDTQYF
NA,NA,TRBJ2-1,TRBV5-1,TGCGCCAGCAGCCCCGATGGCCCGAGGTACAATGAGCAGTTCTTC,CASSPDGPRYNEQFF
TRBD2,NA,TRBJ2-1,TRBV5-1,TGCGCCAGCAGCTTGGCTGGCGGGGGGGGCCGGGGGTCCTACAATGAGCAGTTCTTC,CASSLAGGGGRGSYNEQFF
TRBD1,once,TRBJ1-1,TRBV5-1,TGCGCCAGCAGCACCACAGGGGGCGCGGGCACTGAAGCTTTCTTT,CASSTTGGAGTEAFF
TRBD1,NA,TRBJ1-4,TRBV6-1,TGTGCCAGCAGTGAAGCCGTCGGGACAGCTGCAACTAATGAAAAACTGTTTTTT,CASSEAVGTAATNEKLFF
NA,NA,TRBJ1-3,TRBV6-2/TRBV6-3,TGTGCCAGCAGCCCCAGTACTGGAAACACCATATATTTT,CASSPSTGNTIYF